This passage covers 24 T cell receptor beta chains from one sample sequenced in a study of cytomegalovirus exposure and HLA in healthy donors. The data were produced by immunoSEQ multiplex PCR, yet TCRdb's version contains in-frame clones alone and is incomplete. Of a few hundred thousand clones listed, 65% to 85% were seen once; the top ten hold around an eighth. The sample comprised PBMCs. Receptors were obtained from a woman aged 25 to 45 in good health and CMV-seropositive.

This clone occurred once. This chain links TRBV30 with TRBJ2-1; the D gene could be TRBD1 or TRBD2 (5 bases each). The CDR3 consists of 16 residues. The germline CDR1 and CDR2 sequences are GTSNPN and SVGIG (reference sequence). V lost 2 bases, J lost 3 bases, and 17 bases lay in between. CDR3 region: CAWSRPGRFFYNEQFF. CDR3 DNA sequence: TGTGCCTGGAGTCGTCCGGGACGGTTCTTCTACAATGAGCAGTTCTTC. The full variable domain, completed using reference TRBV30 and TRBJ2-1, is SQTIHQWPATLVQPVGSPLSLECTVEGTSNPNLYWYRQAAGRGLQLLFYSVGIGQISSEVPQNLSASRPQDRQFILSSKKLLLSDSGFYLCAWSRPGRFFYNEQFFGPGTRLTVL.

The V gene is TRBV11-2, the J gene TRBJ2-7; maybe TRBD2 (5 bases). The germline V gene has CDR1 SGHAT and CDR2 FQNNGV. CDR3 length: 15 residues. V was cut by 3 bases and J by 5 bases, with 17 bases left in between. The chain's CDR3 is CASSFFRGVANEQYF. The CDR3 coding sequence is TGTGCCAGCAGCTTTTTTCGGGGAGTGGCGAACGAGCAGTACTTC.

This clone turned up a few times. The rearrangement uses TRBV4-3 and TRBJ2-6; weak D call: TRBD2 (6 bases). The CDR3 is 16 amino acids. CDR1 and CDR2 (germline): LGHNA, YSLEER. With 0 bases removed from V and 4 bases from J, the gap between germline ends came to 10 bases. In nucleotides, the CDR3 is TGCGCCAGCAGCCAAGATTCGGGAGCCGGGGCCAACGTCCTGACTTTC. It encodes CASSQDSGAGANVLTF.

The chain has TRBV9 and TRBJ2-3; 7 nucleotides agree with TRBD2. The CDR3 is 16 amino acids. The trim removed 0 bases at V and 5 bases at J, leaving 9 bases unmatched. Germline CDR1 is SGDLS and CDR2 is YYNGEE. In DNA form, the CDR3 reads TGTGCCAGCAGCGTAGGGGCCGGGAGGCCCTTAGATACGCAGTATTTT. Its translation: CASSVGAGRPLDTQYF.

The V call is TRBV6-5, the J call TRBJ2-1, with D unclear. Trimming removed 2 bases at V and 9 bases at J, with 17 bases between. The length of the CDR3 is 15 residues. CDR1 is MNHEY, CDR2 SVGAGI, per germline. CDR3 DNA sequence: TGTGCCAGCAGTTACCTAGTCTCCCCTGAGCGTGAGCAGTTCTTC. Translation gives CASSYLVSPEREQFF.

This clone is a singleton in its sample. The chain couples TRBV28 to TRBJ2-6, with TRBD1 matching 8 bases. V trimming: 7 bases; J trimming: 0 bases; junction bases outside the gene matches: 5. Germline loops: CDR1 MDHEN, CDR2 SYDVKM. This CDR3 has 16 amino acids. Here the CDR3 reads CASTGTGHSGANVLTF. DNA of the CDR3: TGTGCCAGCACCGGGACAGGCCACTCTGGGGCCAACGTCCTGACTTTC.

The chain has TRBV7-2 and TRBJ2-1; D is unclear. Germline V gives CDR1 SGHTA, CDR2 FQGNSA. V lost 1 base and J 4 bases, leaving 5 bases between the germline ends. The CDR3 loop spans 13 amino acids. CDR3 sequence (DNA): TGTGCCAGCAGCTTAGACCGATACAATGAGCAGTTCTTC. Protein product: CASSLDRYNEQFF.

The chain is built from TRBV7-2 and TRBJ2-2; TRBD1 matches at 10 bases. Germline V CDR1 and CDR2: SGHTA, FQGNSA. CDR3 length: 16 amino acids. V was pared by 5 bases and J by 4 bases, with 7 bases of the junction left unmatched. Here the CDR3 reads CASSRRTGGSTGELFF. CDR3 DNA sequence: TGTGCCAGCAGCCGTCGGACAGGGGGGTCCACCGGGGAGCTGTTTTTT.

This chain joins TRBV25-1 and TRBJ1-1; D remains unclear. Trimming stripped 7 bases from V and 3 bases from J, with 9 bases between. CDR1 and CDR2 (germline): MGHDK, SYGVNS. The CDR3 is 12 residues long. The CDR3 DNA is TGTGCCAGCAACGGGCCTTACACTGAAGCTTTCTTT. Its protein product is CASNGPYTEAFF.

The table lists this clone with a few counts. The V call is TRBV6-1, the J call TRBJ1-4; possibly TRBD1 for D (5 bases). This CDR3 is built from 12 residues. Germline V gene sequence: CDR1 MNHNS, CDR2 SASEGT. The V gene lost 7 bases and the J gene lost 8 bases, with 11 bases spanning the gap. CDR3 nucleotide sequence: TGTGCCAGCACTGACAGCAGGGAAAAACTGTTTTTT. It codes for CASTDSREKLFF.

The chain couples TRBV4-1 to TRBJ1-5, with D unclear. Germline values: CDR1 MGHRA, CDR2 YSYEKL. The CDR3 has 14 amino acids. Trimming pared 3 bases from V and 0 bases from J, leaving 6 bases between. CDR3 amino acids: CASSQARSNQPQHF. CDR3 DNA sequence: TGCGCCAGCAGCCAGGCCCGTAGCAATCAGCCCCAGCATTTT.

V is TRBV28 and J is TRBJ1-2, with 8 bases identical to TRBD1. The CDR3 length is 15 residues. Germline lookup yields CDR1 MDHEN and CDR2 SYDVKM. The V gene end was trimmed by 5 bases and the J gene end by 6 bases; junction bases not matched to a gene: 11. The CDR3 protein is CASSTRRTGSHGYTF. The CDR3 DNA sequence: TGTGCCAGCAGTACCCGACGGACAGGGTCACATGGCTACACCTTC.

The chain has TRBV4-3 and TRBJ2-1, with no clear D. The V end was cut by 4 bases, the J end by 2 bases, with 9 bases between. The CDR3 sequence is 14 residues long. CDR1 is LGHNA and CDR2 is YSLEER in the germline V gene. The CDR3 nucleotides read TGCGCCAGCAGCCCACTCGGAACCTACAATGAGCAGTTCTTC. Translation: CASSPLGTYNEQFF.

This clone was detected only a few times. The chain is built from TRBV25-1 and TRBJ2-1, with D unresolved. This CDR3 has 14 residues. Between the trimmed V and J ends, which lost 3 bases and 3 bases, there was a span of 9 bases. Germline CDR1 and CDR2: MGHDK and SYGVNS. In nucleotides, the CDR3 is TGTGCCAGCAGTGAGAAGGAGTACTACAATGAGCAGTTCTTC. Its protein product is CASSEKEYYNEQFF.

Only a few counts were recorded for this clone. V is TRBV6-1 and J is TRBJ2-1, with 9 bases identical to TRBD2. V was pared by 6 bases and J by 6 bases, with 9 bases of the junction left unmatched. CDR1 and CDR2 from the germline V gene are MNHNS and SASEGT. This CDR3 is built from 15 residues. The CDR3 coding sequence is TGTGCCAGCAGCAGCAGCTATAGCGGGAGCAATGAGCAGTTCTTC. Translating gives CASSSSYSGSNEQFF.

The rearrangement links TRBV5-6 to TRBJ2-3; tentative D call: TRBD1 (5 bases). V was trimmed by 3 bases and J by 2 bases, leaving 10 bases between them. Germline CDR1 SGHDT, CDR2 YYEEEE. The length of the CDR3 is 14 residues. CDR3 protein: CASSWGSSTDTQYF. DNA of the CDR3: TGTGCCAGCAGCTGGGGCAGCTCCACAGATACGCAGTATTTT.

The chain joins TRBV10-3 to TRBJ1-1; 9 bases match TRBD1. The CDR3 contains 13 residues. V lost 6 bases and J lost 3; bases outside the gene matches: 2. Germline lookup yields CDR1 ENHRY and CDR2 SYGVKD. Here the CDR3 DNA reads TGTGCCATCAGAGGACAGGGGTACACTGAAGCTTTCTTT. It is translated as CAIRGQGYTEAFF.

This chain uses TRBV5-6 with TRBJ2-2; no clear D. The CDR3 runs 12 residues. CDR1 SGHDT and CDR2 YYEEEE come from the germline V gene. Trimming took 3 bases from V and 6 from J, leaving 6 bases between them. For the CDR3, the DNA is TGTGCCAGCAGCTCCTCTCCCGGGGAGCTGTTTTTT. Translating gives CASSSSPGELFF.

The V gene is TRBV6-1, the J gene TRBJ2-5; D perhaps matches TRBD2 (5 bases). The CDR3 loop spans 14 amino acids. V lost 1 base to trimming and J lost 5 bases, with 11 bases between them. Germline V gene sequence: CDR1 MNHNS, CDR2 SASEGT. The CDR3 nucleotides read TGTGCCAGCAGTGAAGTAGATAGCGTGGAGACCCAGTACTTC. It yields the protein CASSEVDSVETQYF.

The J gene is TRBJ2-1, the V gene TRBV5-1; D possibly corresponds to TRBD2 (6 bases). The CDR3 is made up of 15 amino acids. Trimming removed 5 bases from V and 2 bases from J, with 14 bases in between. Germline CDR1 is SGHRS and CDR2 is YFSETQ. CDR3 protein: CASSPDPSAYNEQFF. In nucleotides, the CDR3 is TGCGCCAGCAGTCCAGACCCTAGCGCCTACAATGAGCAGTTCTTC.

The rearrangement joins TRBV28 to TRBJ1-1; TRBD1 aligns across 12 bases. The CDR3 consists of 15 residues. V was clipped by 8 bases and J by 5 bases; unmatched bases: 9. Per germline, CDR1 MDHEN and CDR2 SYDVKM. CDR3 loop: CASEGGQGARTEAFF. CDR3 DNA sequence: TGTGCCAGCGAGGGGGGACAGGGGGCAAGAACTGAAGCTTTCTTT.

CDR3 amino acids: CASSYLRGRVDGYTF. Here the CDR3 DNA reads TGTGCCAGCAGTTACCTCCGGGGACGGGTTGATGGCTACACCTTC. This chain joins TRBV6-5 and TRBJ1-2, with D possibly matching TRBD1 (5 bases). The CDR3 is 15 amino acids. CDR1 is MNHEY, CDR2 SVGAGI, per germline. Between the trimmed V and J ends, which lost 2 bases and 6 bases, there was a span of 16 bases.

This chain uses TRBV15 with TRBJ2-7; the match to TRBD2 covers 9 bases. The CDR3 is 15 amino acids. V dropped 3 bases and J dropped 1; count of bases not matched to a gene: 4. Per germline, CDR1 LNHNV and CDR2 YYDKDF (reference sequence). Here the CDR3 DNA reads TGTGCCACCAGCAGCGAAACTAGCGGGTCCTACGAGCAGTACTTC. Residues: CATSSETSGSYEQYF. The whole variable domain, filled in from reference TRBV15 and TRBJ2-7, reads DAMVIQNPRYQVTQFGKPVTLSCSQTLNHNVMYWYQQKSSQAPKLLFHYYDKDFNNEADTPDNFQSRRPNTSFCFLDIRSPGLGDTAMYLCATSSETSGSYEQYFGPGTRLTVT.

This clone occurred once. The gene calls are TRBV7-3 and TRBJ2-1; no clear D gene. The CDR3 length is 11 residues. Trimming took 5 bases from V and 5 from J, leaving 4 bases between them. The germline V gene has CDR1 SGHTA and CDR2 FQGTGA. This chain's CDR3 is CASSKDNEQFF. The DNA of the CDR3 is TGTGCCAGCAGCAAAGACAATGAGCAGTTCTTC.